Shown below are 31 T cell receptor beta chains from a single sample sequenced in a study of shared clonotypes between healthy human individuals. Sequencing was performed with immunoSEQ multiplex PCR; in TCRdb, only in-frame clones are kept and a portion is missing. The sample comprises about 2.4 million clones, more than 80% of which are singletons, and 0.14% rests with the top ten. Sample: naive CD4+ T cells sorted from blood. Indicated subset: CD45RA+ positively selected. Receptor source: a man aged 18 to 30 in good health.

The J gene is TRBJ1-5, the V gene TRBV27; unclear D gene. The CDR3 has 13 residues. The V and J ends lost 6 bases and 6 bases respectively, with 12 bases between them. CDR1 is MNHEY and CDR2 is SMNVEV in the germline V gene (reference sequence). The CDR3 reads CASRLDSFQPQHF. In nucleotides, the CDR3 is TGTGCCAGCAGACTTGACTCATTTCAGCCCCAGCATTTT.

Worth noting for this clone: Other DNA variants within this sample encode the same CDR3. The chain links TRBV7-9 to TRBJ2-1, with a tentative D call TRBD1 (6 bases). Deletions cut 5 bases from V and 9 bases from J, with 11 bases between. From germline, CDR1 is SEHNR and CDR2 FQNEAQ (reference sequence). This CDR3 contains 12 residues. The CDR3 DNA reads as TGTGCCAGCAGCCTACTAGGGGGTGAGCAGTTCTTC. This translates into CASSLLGGEQFF.

The rearrangement links TRBV5-4 to TRBJ2-1, with D unclear. The CDR3 is 13 residues long. CDR1 is SGHNT, CDR2 YYREEE, per germline (reference sequence). With 2 bases removed from V and 5 bases from J, the gap between germline ends came to 8 bases. CDR3 sequence reads: CASSLPSDNEQFF. The CDR3 bases are TGTGCCAGCAGCTTACCCAGCGACAATGAGCAGTTCTTC.

This clone was picked up one time. Additional DNA sequences in this sample encode the identical CDR3. The chain employs TRBV2 and TRBJ1-5; D is ambiguous. The V gene's germline CDR1 is SNHLY and CDR2 FYNNEI. V lost 1 base and J 0 bases, leaving 7 bases between the germline ends. CDR3 length: 15 amino acids. This chain's CDR3 is CASSEGGYSNQPQHF. The DNA of the CDR3 is TGTGCCAGCAGTGAAGGGGGTTATAGCAATCAGCCCCAGCATTTT.

For this clone: A junction boundary mismatches the germline segment, possibly from a read error. The chain uses TRBV20-1 and TRBJ1-2; 9 bases map to TRBD1. CDR1 and CDR2 (germline): DFQATT, SNEGSKA (reference sequence). The CDR3 totals 9 residues. DNA for the CDR3: TGCAGTGTTAGGACAGGGGAGGAGTTC. Translation: CSVRTGEEF.

The chain carries TRBV5-4 and TRBJ2-1; D is perhaps TRBD2 (5 bases). V was pared by 0 bases and J by 5 bases, with 15 bases between. Germline CDR1 SGHNT, CDR2 YYREEE (reference sequence). The CDR3 runs to 16 residues. In nucleotides, the CDR3 is TGTGCCAGCAGCTTGGTAGTGACGGGAAGACACAATGAGCAGTTCTTC. This encodes CASSLVVTGRHNEQFF. The whole variable domain, filled in from reference TRBV5-4 and TRBJ2-1, reads ETGVTQSPTHLIKTRGQQVTLRCSSQSGHNTVSWYQQALGQGPQFIFQYYREEENGRGNFPPRFSGLQFPNYSSELNVNALELDDSALYLCASSLVVTGRHNEQFFGPGTRLTVL.

The chain joins TRBV18 to TRBJ2-7, with D perhaps TRBD1 (6 bases). CDR1 is KGHSH, CDR2 LQKENI, per germline. The CDR3 loop spans 15 amino acids. The V and J ends lost 4 bases and 2 bases respectively, with 15 bases between them. The CDR3 DNA sequence: TGTGCCAGCTCACTAACGGCTGCAGGGGCCTACGAGCAGTACTTC. Residues: CASSLTAAGAYEQYF.

This chain uses TRBV10-3 with TRBJ2-3, with D uncertain. The germline V gene has CDR1 ENHRY and CDR2 SYGVKD. CDR3 size: 16 residues. V lost 2 bases, J lost 0 bases, and 12 bases lay in between. The CDR3 region is CAISEKASESTDTQYF. The CDR3 DNA follows: TGTGCCATCAGTGAGAAGGCGAGCGAAAGCACAGATACGCAGTATTTT.

For this clone: This sample also contains other DNA sequences that code for the same CDR3. V usage is TRBV27 and J usage is TRBJ1-5, with D hard to call. The CDR3 contains 14 residues. Between the trimmed V and J ends, which lost 0 bases and 0 bases, there was a span of 3 bases. CDR1 MNHEY and CDR2 SMNVEV come from the germline V gene (reference sequence). CDR3 loop: CASSLSGSNQPQHF. CDR3 DNA sequence: TGTGCCAGCAGTTTATCTGGTAGCAATCAGCCCCAGCATTTT.

The chain joins TRBV10-3 to TRBJ2-3; 8 positions agree with TRBD2. The germline V gene encodes CDR1 ENHRY and CDR2 SYGVKD. V was clipped by 1 base and J by 8 bases; unmatched bases: 8. The CDR3 consists of 15 residues. The CDR3 sequence: CAISEFVSGVGTQYF. For the CDR3, the DNA is TGTGCCATCAGTGAGTTTGTTAGCGGGGTAGGTACGCAGTATTTT.

This chain joins TRBV5-8 and TRBJ2-7; possible D gene TRBD1, 6 bases. The germline V gene has CDR1 SGHTS and CDR2 YDEGEE. This CDR3 spans 15 amino acids. V was trimmed by 4 bases and J by 1 base, leaving 15 bases between them. The CDR3 DNA reads as TGTGCCAGCAGCAGGGGACACCCGGGATCCTACGAGCAGTACTTC. Protein: CASSRGHPGSYEQYF.

V gene TRBV27 combines with J gene TRBJ2-5; 8 nucleotides match TRBD2. This CDR3 spans 15 amino acids. V lost 2 bases and J lost 9; bases outside the gene matches: 11. CDR1 and CDR2 from the germline V gene are MNHEY and SMNVEV (reference sequence). DNA for the CDR3: TGTGCCAGCAGTTTACCGTTTGGCGGGGGGCCTTCCCAGTACTTC. Protein: CASSLPFGGGPSQYF.

This chain joins TRBV5-1 and TRBJ1-2; the match to TRBD1 covers 9 bases. The CDR3 extends over 16 amino acids. Germline CDR1 and CDR2: SGHRS and YFSETQ. V trimming: 0 bases; J trimming: 4 bases; junction bases outside the gene matches: 7. Written as DNA, the CDR3 is TGCGCCAGCAGCTTGGACCCACAGACAGGGGGCTATGGCTACACCTTC. It codes for CASSLDPQTGGYGYTF.

The chain links TRBV2 to TRBJ2-3, with D tentatively TRBD2 (5 bases). The CDR3 consists of 19 residues. The V gene lost 6 bases and the J gene lost 4 bases, with 29 bases spanning the gap. Germline V gives CDR1 SNHLY, CDR2 FYNNEI. CDR3 DNA: TGTGCCAGCAGCCCCCGGACGGTGCCCGGCGGGCTAGTGGCAGATACGCAGTATTTT. Its protein product is CASSPRTVPGGLVADTQYF. Full variable domain (rest looked up from reference TRBV2 and TRBJ2-3): EPEVTQTPSHQVTQMGQEVILRCVPISNHLYFYWYRQILGQKVEFLVSFYNNEISEKSEIFDDQFSVERPDGSNFTLKIRSTKLEDSAMYFCASSPRTVPGGLVADTQYFGPGTRLTVL.

This chain connects TRBV30 to TRBJ2-7; D perhaps matches TRBD2 (5 bases). There are 14 residues in the CDR3. Trimming left V 0 bases short and J 0 bases short, with 9 bases between. Germline loops: CDR1 GTSNPN, CDR2 SVGIG (reference sequence). The CDR3 reads CAWSVGVSSYEQYF. The DNA of the CDR3 is TGTGCCTGGAGTGTCGGGGTTAGCTCCTACGAGCAGTACTTC.

The chain's CDR3 is CASSDGTGPYNEQFF. The CDR3 region has the DNA TGTGCCAGCAGTGATGGTACGGGACCCTACAATGAGCAGTTCTTC. The rearrangement joins TRBV2 to TRBJ2-1; TRBD1 or TRBD2 may be the D gene (5 bases each). This CDR3 spans 15 amino acids. The germline V gene encodes CDR1 SNHLY and CDR2 FYNNEI. Trimming removed 3 bases at V and 2 bases at J, with 11 bases between.

The rearrangement joins TRBV4-3 to TRBJ2-7; no definite D call. Germline CDR1 reads LGHNA; CDR2 reads YSLEER. The CDR3 extends over 13 amino acids. Trimming shortened V by 5 bases and J by 3 bases, and 11 bases separated the two germline ends. The CDR3 is CASSERYFYEQYF. The CDR3 DNA reads TGCGCCAGCAGCGAAAGGTATTTCTACGAGCAGTACTTC.

This clone was observed once. The CDR3 DNA reads as TGCGCCAGCAGGCGCCATGGCACAGATACGCAGTATTTT. Translated: CASRRHGTDTQYF. The chain combines TRBV5-1 with TRBJ2-3; no clear D gene. Germline V CDR1 and CDR2: SGHRS, YFSETQ. Trimming left V 5 bases short and J 1 base short, with 8 bases between. This CDR3 is built from 13 residues.

The rearrangement links TRBV9 to TRBJ2-1; D unresolved. V was clipped by 7 bases and J by 4 bases, with 18 bases between them. CDR3 length equals 15 residues. CDR1 and CDR2 from the germline V gene are SGDLS and YYNGEE. The CDR3 region has the DNA TGTGCCAGCGCGGCACGATCGACGGTTTACAATGAGCAGTTCTTC. Encoded protein: CASAARSTVYNEQFF.

J is TRBJ1-4 and V is TRBV30, with 7 bases matching TRBD1. CDR3 length: 15 residues. The V segment lost 1 base and the J segment 0 bases; nucleotides outside the gene matches: 2. The germline gives CDR1 GTSNPN, CDR2 SVGIG (reference sequence). CDR3 in amino acids: CAWSARGATNEKLFF. DNA of the CDR3: TGTGCCTGGAGTGCCAGGGGGGCAACTAATGAAAAACTGTTTTTT.

The chain employs TRBV7-9 and TRBJ2-4; 8 bases align to TRBD1. The V segment lost 3 bases and the J segment 1 base; nucleotides outside the gene matches: 11. Germline CDR1 SEHNR, CDR2 FQNEAQ (reference sequence). This CDR3 spans 18 amino acids. CDR3 bases: TGTGCCAGCAGCTTCGTATTGACAGGGGCTACGGCCAAAAACATTCAGTACTTC. This codes for CASSFVLTGATAKNIQYF.

Notes on this clone: A read error may produce the germline difference seen at one junction end. The chain links TRBV28 to TRBJ1-2, with 11 bases fitting TRBD1. Germline CDR1 is MDHEN and CDR2 is SYDVKM. The CDR3 is 16 residues long. In DNA form, the CDR3 reads TGTGTCAGCAGTCGGGACAGGGGGGTGCCTAACTATGGCTACACCTTC. Encoded protein: CVSSRDRGVPNYGYTF.

The chain uses TRBV5-8 and TRBJ2-2; 7 nucleotides align to TRBD1. Germline values: CDR1 SGHTS, CDR2 YDEGEE. This CDR3 spans 15 amino acids. V trimming: 4 bases; J trimming: 0 bases; junction bases outside the gene matches: 3. CDR3 nucleotides: TGTGCCAGCAGCACGGGACAGACGAACACCGGGGAGCTGTTTTTT. It is translated as CASSTGQTNTGELFF.

The J gene is TRBJ2-1, the V gene TRBV29-1; 10 bases align to TRBD2. The CDR3 spans 14 residues. Germline V gene sequence: CDR1 SQVTM, CDR2 ANQGSEA. Germline trimming cut 4 bases from V and 8 bases from J; bases unmatched to any gene: 8. CDR3 coding DNA: TGCAGCGTTGTACCTAGCGGGAGAAGAGATGAGCAGTTCTTC. Translation: CSVVPSGRRDEQFF.

The chain combines TRBV4-2 with TRBJ2-6; 8 nucleotides line up with TRBD1. The CDR3 spans 18 residues. J gave up 0 bases and V 1 base, and 5 bases lay outside the gene matches. Germline assignment: CDR1 LGHNA and CDR2 YNFKEQ. CDR3 in DNA: TGTGCCAGCAGCCAAGGGACAGGGAGATCCTCTGGGGCCAACGTCCTGACTTTC. Translating it yields CASSQGTGRSSGANVLTF.

As concerns this clone: The sample holds other DNA sequences that translate to the same CDR3. The rearrangement joins TRBV19 to TRBJ2-7; 8 bases are a match to TRBD1. The CDR3 contains 15 residues. Germline V gives CDR1 LNHDA, CDR2 SQIVND (reference sequence). The V and J ends lost 6 bases and 1 base, in that order; junction bases with no gene match: 8. The CDR3, as DNA: TGTGCCAGTAGCCCCGGACAGGGTCCTTCCTACGAGCAGTACTTC. Translating gives CASSPGQGPSYEQYF.

This clone has only one observation. V and J are TRBV19 and TRBJ2-7; TRBD2 matches 10 bases. CDR1 is LNHDA, CDR2 SQIVND, per germline (reference sequence). Trimming at V came to 5 bases and at J to 7 bases, leaving 5 bases not matched to a gene. CDR3 size: 13 residues. The CDR3 coding sequence is TGTGCCAGTAGTGAGCTAGCGGGGGAAGAGCAGTACTTC. This codes for CASSELAGEEQYF.

The chain joins TRBV19 to TRBJ2-5, with D maybe TRBD2 (5 bases). Trimming took 5 bases from V and 5 from J, leaving 15 bases between them. CDR1 is LNHDA, CDR2 SQIVND, per germline (reference sequence). The CDR3 is 14 amino acids. CDR3 DNA sequence: TGTGCCAGTAGTGAACGGGGTAAAGCGGAGACCCAGTACTTC. It specifies CASSERGKAETQYF.

Comment on this clone: The sample holds other DNA sequences that translate to the same CDR3. This chain links TRBV5-1 with TRBJ2-3, with 10 positions matching TRBD2. V was pared by 0 bases and J by 4 bases, with 2 bases of the junction left unmatched. CDR3 size: 15 residues. Germline CDR1 reads SGHRS; CDR2 reads YFSETQ. This CDR3 reads CASSLASGGADTQYF. The CDR3 nucleotides read TGCGCCAGCAGCTTGGCAAGCGGGGGGGCAGATACGCAGTATTTT. The entire variable domain, with the rest obtained from reference TRBV5-1 and TRBJ2-3, is as follows: KAGVTQTPRYLIKTRGQQVTLSCSPISGHRSVSWYQQTPGQGLQFLFEYFSETQRNKGNFPGRFSGRQFSNSRSEMNVSTLELGDSALYLCASSLASGGADTQYFGPGTRLTVL.

This sequence joins TRBV27 and TRBJ2-3; a possible D gene is TRBD1 (6 bases). Trimming took off 7 bases at V and 4 bases at J, with 15 bases between the two ends. There are 14 residues in the CDR3. Germline-derived CDR1 and CDR2 are MNHEY and SMNVEV (reference sequence). The DNA of the CDR3 is TGTGCCAGCATCTCAACAGGGCGGGCAGATACGCAGTATTTT. This sequence encodes CASISTGRADTQYF.

The rearrangement uses TRBV6-1 and TRBJ1-3, with 7 bases fitting TRBD1. CDR3 length equals 15 residues. Germline values: CDR1 MNHNS, CDR2 SASEGT. V gave up 4 bases and J gave up 3 bases; unmatched junction bases: 6. Here the CDR3 reads CASSVRTGGGNTIYF. The DNA for the CDR3 is TGTGCCAGCAGTGTTCGGACAGGCGGTGGAAACACCATATATTTT.